The next 3 T cell receptor beta chains were all read from a single sample in a study of tumor-infiltrating lymphocytes in glioblastoma multiforme. Multiple V-beta primers and a C-beta primer amplified TCRB from RNA. TCRdb analysed the multiplex PCR reads with MiXCR anew, one entry per CDR3 protein. The data hold tens of thousands of distinct CDR3 sequences, with 60% to 75% observed a single time. What was sequenced was brain tumor tissue. The receptors come from a male donor with glioblastoma.

A word on this clonotype: This may be a read error, as it is one base from a much larger clone. The V gene is TRBV4-1, the J gene TRBJ2-5; D remains unclear. The V gene's germline CDR1 is MGHRA and CDR2 YSYEKL. Trimming pared 1 base from V and 10 bases from J, leaving 13 bases between. This CDR3 is 13 amino acids long. This CDR3 is CASSQVHSLGQYF. The DNA of the CDR3 is TGCGCCAGCAGCCAAGTACATAGTTTGGGCCAGTACTTC.

This clonotype was recorded at least ten times. The chain recombines TRBV29-1 with TRBJ2-7; no firm D call. This CDR3 has 16 residues. Germline V CDR1 and CDR2: SQVTM, ANQGSEA. Deletions cut 3 bases from V and 0 bases from J, with 18 bases between. The CDR3, as DNA: TGCAGCGTTGAGAAAGAAGGCACCCTACGCTCCTACGAGCAGTACTTC. This gives the protein CSVEKEGTLRSYEQYF.

This clonotype has a handful of counts. This may be a read error: a much more frequent sequence differs by one nucleotide. The chain links TRBV5-1 to TRBJ1-4, with D maybe TRBD1 (5 bases). V was cut by 4 bases and J by 4 bases, with 11 bases left in between. Germline V CDR1 and CDR2: SGHRS, YFSETQ. The CDR3 totals 14 residues. The CDR3 here is CASSLQGLNEKLFF. In DNA, the CDR3 is TGCGCCAGCAGCCTCCAGGGACTTAATGAAAAACTGTTTTTT. Using reference TRBV5-1 and TRBJ1-4 for the parts outside the CDR3, the full variable domain is KAGVTQTPRYLIKTRGQQVTLSCSPISGHRSVSWYQQTPGQGLQFLFEYFSETQRNKGNFPGRFSGRQFSNSRSEMNVSTLELGDSALYLCASSLQGLNEKLFFGSGTQLSVL.